The 27 T cell receptor beta chains below all came from one sample that was sequenced in a study of vaccination effects on CD4 cells after COVID-19. Their target antigens are unknown. The method was immunoSEQ multiplex PCR; TCRdb's version includes in-frame clones alone and lacks a portion of them. The repertoire holds 57,000 or so clones, with about 78% as singletons. Cultured cells yielded isolated CD4+ T cells after 10 days. All study participants received two doses of BNT162b2 or mRNA-1273 vaccine. Here the sequenced sample was CD4+ T cells from PBMCs cultured without peptide, taken after COVID-19 vaccination. The origin of the receptors is a human donor who received a COVID-19 vaccine.

The V call is TRBV19, the J call TRBJ1-1; perhaps TRBD1 as D (6 bases). The V gene's germline CDR1 is LNHDA and CDR2 SQIVND (reference sequence). V lost 7 bases to trimming and J lost 7 bases, with 19 bases between them. This CDR3 spans 14 amino acids. The CDR3 reads CASTTRGGRGEAFF. For the CDR3, the DNA is TGTGCCAGTACCACGAGGGGGGGCCGGGGTGAAGCTTTCTTT.

This clone was picked up a small number of times. This chain joins TRBV10-1 and TRBJ1-3, with a tentative D call TRBD1 (6 bases). The CDR3 loop spans 16 amino acids. V lost 9 bases, J lost 3 bases, and 21 bases lay in between. CDR1 WNHNN and CDR2 SYGVQD come from the germline V gene (reference sequence). The CDR3 DNA is TGCGCCAGGGCCGGCGACAGGCAACTAGGTGGAAACACCATATATTTT. It encodes CARAGDRQLGGNTIYF.

This clone appeared once. The chain uses TRBV5-1 and TRBJ1-4, with D perhaps TRBD1 (5 bases). V gave up 4 bases and J gave up 10 bases, with 23 bases separating them. Germline assignment: CDR1 SGHRS and CDR2 YFSETQ. There are 16 residues in the CDR3. CDR3 DNA: TGCGCCAGCAGCCTAAGCCCATTCCAGGGATTGGGAAAACTGTTTTTT. It yields the protein CASSLSPFQGLGKLFF. The full variable domain, rest sourced from reference TRBV5-1 and TRBJ1-4, is KAGVTQTPRYLIKTRGQQVTLSCSPISGHRSVSWYQQTPGQGLQFLFEYFSETQRNKGNFPGRFSGRQFSNSRSEMNVSTLELGDSALYLCASSLSPFQGLGKLFFGSGTQLSVL.

This clone turned up a few times. This chain uses TRBV19 with TRBJ1-5, with TRBD1 matching 10 bases. This CDR3 contains 16 residues. With V trimmed by 6 bases and J by 5 bases, 10 bases remained unmatched. Germline lookup yields CDR1 LNHDA and CDR2 SQIVND (reference sequence). The CDR3 spells CASRDRGNGPHQPQHF. The CDR3 DNA reads as TGTGCCAGTAGGGACAGGGGGAATGGTCCCCATCAGCCCCAGCATTTT.

This clone was observed a few times. The DNA of the CDR3 is TGCGCCAGCAGCTGGGACTTGGGACGGACAAACTATGGCTACACCTTC. This codes for CASSWDLGRTNYGYTF. The chain has TRBV5-1 and TRBJ1-2, with D possibly TRBD1 on 5 matching bases. In germline, CDR1 is SGHRS, CDR2 YFSETQ. This CDR3 comprises 16 residues. V was trimmed by 3 bases and J by 2 bases, leaving 17 bases between them.

The V gene is TRBV21-1, the J gene TRBJ1-1; the listed D gene, TRBD1, was not tested against the DNA. TRBV21-1 is termed a pseudogene. There are 16 residues in the CDR3. DNA for the CDR3: TGTGCCAGCAGCAAACCTTATCAGGGGGCATATACTGAAGCTTTCTTT. It yields the protein CASSKPYQGAYTEAFF.

The genes are TRBV9 and TRBJ2-5, with 11 positions matching TRBD1. This CDR3 contains 15 residues. The V gene's germline CDR1 is SGDLS and CDR2 YYNGEE. V dropped 3 bases and J dropped 5; count of bases not matched to a gene: 6. The CDR3 loop reads CASSARDRGDETQYF. The DNA for the CDR3 is TGTGCCAGCAGCGCCCGGGACAGGGGGGATGAGACCCAGTACTTC. Combining the CDR3 with reference TRBV9 and TRBJ2-5 gives the whole variable domain DSGVTQTPKHLITATGQRVTLRCSPRSGDLSVYWYQQSLDQGLQFLIQYYNGEERAKGNILERFSAQQFPDLHSELNLSSLELGDSALYFCASSARDRGDETQYFGPGTRLLVL.

This clone is judged medium-sized. The rearrangement joins TRBV5-4 to TRBJ1-1; D might be TRBD1 (5 bases). The germline CDR1 and CDR2 sequences are SGHNT and YYREEE (reference sequence). This CDR3 spans 12 amino acids. V dropped 2 bases and J dropped 4 bases, with 6 bases sitting between them. CDR3 in amino acids: CASSFDSTEAFF. DNA for the CDR3: TGTGCCAGCAGCTTTGACAGCACTGAAGCTTTCTTT.

This rearrangement joins TRBV7-3 to TRBJ2-6; D ambiguous. V lost 10 bases and J lost 3, with 10 bases in between. The CDR3 has 13 amino acids. Germline CDR1 and CDR2: SGHTA and FQGTGA. The CDR3 is CATRIIGANVLTF. The CDR3 DNA is TGTGCCACCCGAATCATTGGGGCCAACGTCCTGACTTTC.

The chain employs TRBV3-1 (or the pseudogene TRBV3-2) and TRBJ2-5; D unresolved. Germline V CDR1 and CDR2: LGHDT, YNNKEL (reference sequence). The CDR3 loop spans 11 amino acids. The V end lost 1 base, the J end lost 5 bases, and 2 bases lay between the germline ends. The DNA for the CDR3 is TGTGCCAGCAGCCAAGTCGAGACCCAGTACTTC. Translation gives CASSQVETQYF.

Comments on this clone: An end of the junction differs from the germline gene, which may be a read error. This chain uses TRBV2 with TRBJ1-3; a weak D match, TRBD1 (6 bases). The CDR3 sequence is 15 residues long. In germline, CDR1 is SNHLY, CDR2 FYNNEI. CDR3 residues: CAGRGRASGGNTIYF. The CDR3 DNA reads TGTGCCGGCAGGGGCAGGGCGTCGGGAGGAAACACCATATATTTT.

This chain uses TRBV6-5 with TRBJ2-7; a possible D gene is TRBD1 (5 bases). The V gene's germline CDR1 is MNHEY and CDR2 SVGAGI. Trimming took 6 bases from V and 1 from J, leaving 16 bases between them. The CDR3 loop spans 15 amino acids. The CDR3 reads CASRETADPSYEQYF. In nucleotides, the CDR3 is TGTGCCAGCAGGGAGACAGCAGACCCGTCCTACGAGCAGTACTTC.

This clone was counted only a few times. The gene calls are TRBV12-5 and TRBJ1-2, with 7 bases lining up with TRBD1. Unmatched junction bases numbered 7, after V lost 9 bases and J lost 3 bases. Germline CDR1 is LGHNT and CDR2 is FRNRAP. There are 13 residues in the CDR3. CDR3 coding DNA: TGTGCTAGCCAACTAAGGGGGCACTATGGCTACACCTTC. Protein sequence: CASQLRGHYGYTF.

This clone was seen only a few times. The chain couples TRBV5-4 to TRBJ1-1; 8 bases align to TRBD1. Germline V lookup: CDR1 SGHNT, CDR2 YYREEE (reference sequence). This CDR3 region has 14 residues. Trimming cost V 3 bases and J 4 bases; bases outside gene matches: 5. The DNA of the CDR3 is TGTGCCAGCAGCTCGACAGGGGCTTCCACTGAAGCTTTCTTT. This translates into CASSSTGASTEAFF. Full variable domain (rest looked up from reference TRBV5-4 and TRBJ1-1): ETGVTQSPTHLIKTRGQQVTLRCSSQSGHNTVSWYQQALGQGPQFIFQYYREEENGRGNFPPRFSGLQFPNYSSELNVNALELDDSALYLCASSSTGASTEAFFGQGTRLTVV.

The chain is built from TRBV10-3 and TRBJ1-4, with 9 bases matching TRBD1. Germline V gene sequence: CDR1 ENHRY, CDR2 SYGVKD. The CDR3 totals 14 residues. The V gene end was trimmed by 3 bases and the J gene end by 8 bases; junction bases not matched to a gene: 4. CDR3 DNA sequence: TGTGCCATCAGTGAACGGGACAGGGAAGAAAAACTGTTTTTT. Protein product: CAISERDREEKLFF.

This clone was seen a single time. The chain uses TRBV7-9 and TRBJ2-7; 9 bases agree with TRBD1. The CDR3 has 17 amino acids. J lost 5 bases, V lost 5 bases, and 16 bases had no gene match. Germline V gene lookup returns CDR1 SEHNR and CDR2 FQNEAQ (reference sequence). CDR3 amino acids: CASSPHPWDRDAHEQYF. The CDR3 region has the DNA TGTGCCAGCAGCCCTCACCCCTGGGACAGGGATGCCCACGAGCAGTACTTC.

The V call is TRBV29-1, the J call TRBJ2-7; 7 bases match TRBD2. V lost 4 bases to trimming and J lost 5 bases; unmatched junction nucleotides: 14. CDR1 and CDR2 (germline): SQVTM, ANQGSEA. The CDR3 has 15 residues. CDR3 sequence: CSVATGRGLVDEQYF. CDR3 nucleotides: TGCAGCGTTGCTACGGGGAGGGGATTAGTGGACGAGCAGTACTTC.

The J gene is TRBJ1-2, the V gene TRBV19, with D possibly TRBD1 on 5 matching bases. Germline V lookup: CDR1 LNHDA, CDR2 SQIVND (reference sequence). V was clipped by 8 bases and J by 3 bases, with 10 bases between them. The CDR3 is made up of 12 amino acids. CDR3 DNA sequence: TGTGCCAGTCGTAGAGGGGACTATGGCTACACCTTC. Translated, it gives CASRRGDYGYTF.

As for this clone: The junction departs from the called germline gene at one end, perhaps through a read error. This rearrangement joins TRBV18 to TRBJ1-6; perhaps TRBD1 as D (6 bases). Germline lookup yields CDR1 KGHSH and CDR2 LQKENI. CDR3 length: 14 residues. The chain's CDR3 is CASSLPGHFGTLNF. CDR3 bases: TGTGCCAGCTCATTACCGGGACATTTCGGAACACTTAACTTT. The full variable domain, completed using reference TRBV18 and TRBJ1-6, is NAGVMQNPRHLVRRRGQEARLRCSPMKGHSHVYWYRQLPEEGLKFMVYLQKENIIDESGMPKERFSAEFPKEGPSILRIQQVVRGDSAAYFCASSLPGHFGTLNFGNGTRLTVT.

This chain links TRBV6-5 with TRBJ1-6, with TRBD1 identical over 8 bases. Germline assignment: CDR1 MNHEY and CDR2 SVGAGI. The CDR3 has 16 residues. Losses at the gene ends were 2 bases for V and 9 bases for J; bases not matched to a gene: 9. The CDR3 nucleotides read TGTGCCAGCAGTTACCGTGACAGGGGATTAGCTTCACCCCTCCACTTT. Its protein product is CASSYRDRGLASPLHF.

The V gene is TRBV2, the J gene TRBJ1-5; weak D call: TRBD1 (5 bases). Germline V lookup: CDR1 SNHLY, CDR2 FYNNEI. Trimming took off 6 bases at V and 0 bases at J, with 15 bases between the two ends. The CDR3 length is 16 residues. CDR3 sequence reads: CASRGPLLYSNQPQHF. In nucleotides, the CDR3 is TGTGCCAGCAGGGGACCTCTCCTATATAGCAATCAGCCCCAGCATTTT. The whole variable domain, remainder taken from reference TRBV2 and TRBJ1-5, is EPEVTQTPSHQVTQMGQEVILRCVPISNHLYFYWYRQILGQKVEFLVSFYNNEISEKSEIFDDQFSVERPDGSNFTLKIRSTKLEDSAMYFCASRGPLLYSNQPQHFGDGTRLSIL.

The chain is built from TRBV28 and TRBJ1-1; tentatively, D is TRBD1 (6 bases). The CDR3 is 15 residues long. V was pared by 5 bases and J by 1 base, with 14 bases between. The V gene's germline CDR1 is MDHEN and CDR2 SYDVKM. CDR3 DNA: TGTGCCAGCAGTCCCCCTCCGACAGGGAACACTGAAGCTTTCTTT. Translating gives CASSPPPTGNTEAFF.

The V gene is TRBV11-2, the J gene TRBJ1-3; no reliable D call. V was clipped by 0 bases and J by 0 bases, with 12 bases between them. Germline loops: CDR1 SGHAT, CDR2 FQNNGV. The CDR3 totals 17 residues. CDR3 nucleotides: TGTGCCAGCAGCTTAGAACCCAAGACACTCTCTGGAAACACCATATATTTT. This sequence encodes CASSLEPKTLSGNTIYF.

This sequence joins TRBV19 and TRBJ1-6; weak D call: TRBD1 (5 bases). This CDR3 region has 15 residues. Between the trimmed V and J ends, which lost 3 bases and 9 bases, there was a span of 15 bases. Germline V lookup: CDR1 LNHDA, CDR2 SQIVND (reference sequence). CDR3 nucleotide sequence: TGTGCCAGTAGTATCGGACAAAGGACAACTTCACCCCTCCACTTT. This encodes CASSIGQRTTSPLHF.

This rearrangement joins TRBV6-2 or TRBV6-3 to TRBJ1-6; D unresolved. Per the germline V gene, CDR1 is MNHEY and CDR2 is SVGEGT. Trimming took 6 bases from V and 8 from J, leaving 14 bases between them. This CDR3 comprises 14 residues. The chain's CDR3 is CASSLVGEDSPLHF. The DNA of the CDR3 is TGTGCCAGCAGCCTTGTTGGGGAAGATTCACCCCTCCACTTT.

J is TRBJ2-5 and V is TRBV7-2, with D unclear. Germline assignment: CDR1 SGHTA and CDR2 FQGNSA. V gave up 3 bases and J gave up 2 bases, with 7 bases separating them. The CDR3 is made up of 13 amino acids. CDR3 region: CASSFSQQETQYF. As DNA, the CDR3 is TGTGCCAGCAGCTTCTCGCAACAAGAGACCCAGTACTTC.

V is TRBV27 and J is TRBJ2-3, with a weak D call TRBD2 (6 bases). Trimming pared 3 bases from V and 7 bases from J, leaving 20 bases between. The V gene's germline CDR1 is MNHEY and CDR2 SMNVEV (reference sequence). This CDR3 spans 16 amino acids. The CDR3 coding sequence is TGTGCCAGCAGTTTTTCCCGTAGAGGTGCGGGAAATACGCAGTATTTT. The encoded protein is CASSFSRRGAGNTQYF.